Shown below are 5 T cell receptor beta chains from a single sample sequenced in a study of monozygotic twins with inflammatory bowel disease. TCRdb re-called the 5' RACE reads and gives one entry per CDR3 protein, without DNA. The sample data list under 150,000 distinct CDR3 sequences. The sequenced sample consisted of blood. Receptors were obtained from a human donor with ulcerative colitis or Crohn's disease, or a healthy co-twin of an affected twin (not recorded which).

The rearrangement uses TRBV24-1 and TRBJ2-1; TCRdb indicates TRBD1, and absent DNA this call remains unverified. This CDR3 region has 13 residues. The germline V gene encodes CDR1 KGHDR and CDR2 SFDVKD. CDR3 sequence reads: CATSAQRGREQFF.

CDR3 loop: CSARDREGQPQHF. The J gene is TRBJ1-5, the V gene TRBV20-1. The V gene's germline CDR1 is DFQATT and CDR2 SNEGSKA (reference sequence). The CDR3 sequence is 13 residues long.

J is TRBJ2-2 and V is TRBV12-3 or TRBV12-4; the TCRdb D gene call, TRBD2, has no DNA to confirm it. This CDR3 comprises 16 residues. The CDR3: CASSSRLAPNTGELFF.

V gene TRBV5-1 combines with J gene TRBJ2-3. This CDR3 is built from 16 residues. The germline gives CDR1 SGHRS, CDR2 YFSETQ. This CDR3 reads CASSLALTWGTDTQYF.

The chain carries TRBV9 and TRBJ2-5; absent DNA, TCRdb's TRBD1 call cannot be checked. CDR1 is SGDLS and CDR2 is YYNGEE in the germline V gene. There are 18 residues in the CDR3. CDR3 in amino acids: CASSSRPRGGLNQETQYF.